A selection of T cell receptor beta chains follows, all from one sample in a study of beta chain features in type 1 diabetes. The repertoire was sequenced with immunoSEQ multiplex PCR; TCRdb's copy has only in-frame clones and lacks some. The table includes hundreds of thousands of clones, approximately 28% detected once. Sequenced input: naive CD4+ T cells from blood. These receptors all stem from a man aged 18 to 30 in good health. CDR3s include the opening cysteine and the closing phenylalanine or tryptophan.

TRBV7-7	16	CASSPQLAGGSPTQYF
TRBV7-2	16	CASSRHGQSTTYEQYF
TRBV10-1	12	CASSREIYEQYF
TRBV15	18	CATSRPGTGVSGANVLTF
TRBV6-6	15	CASSIGRPSYNEQFF
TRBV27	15	CASASLTGLKNIQYF
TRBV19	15	CASSIETGRYNEQFF
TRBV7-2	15	CASSEGQGITYEQYF
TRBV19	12	CASSIGQETQYF
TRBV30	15	CAWSVRAGGQETQYF
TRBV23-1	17	CASSQSKFGQNSYEQYF
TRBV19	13	CASSIGPGTEAFF
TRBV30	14	CAWTDRDMNEKLFF
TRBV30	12	CAWDMRTDTQYF
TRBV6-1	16	CASSEPSGLNTGELFF
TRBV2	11	CASSSAYEQYF
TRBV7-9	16	CASSLASGSGTDTQYF
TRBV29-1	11	CSVRRDNEQFF
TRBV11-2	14	CASSPDLGTDTQYF
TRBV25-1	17	CASSGPGAMGFNYGYTF
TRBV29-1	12	CSVGLGNTEAFF
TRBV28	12	CASKGNSDEQYF
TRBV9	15	CASSSRLAPYNEQFF
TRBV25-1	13	CASSEFGGNEAFF
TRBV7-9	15	CASSLNLAENTEAFF
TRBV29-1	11	CSVSTGSEQFF
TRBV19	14	CASSSRTGNYGYTF
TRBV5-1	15	CASSPAGDYPYEQYF
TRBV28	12	CASSLLNNEQFF
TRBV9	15	CASSVAKPGQGGYTF
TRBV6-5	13	CASSATGALEQYF
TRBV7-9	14	CASSRTRAPYEQYF
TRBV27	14	CASSLGREGQPQHF
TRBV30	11	CAWADWGEQFF
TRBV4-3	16	CASSPAGGLAADTQYF
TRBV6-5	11	CASSRHNEQFF
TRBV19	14	CASLAGGSYNEQFF
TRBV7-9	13	CASSLVYQETQYF
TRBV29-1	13	CSVRSTATYGYTF
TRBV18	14	CASSPEGPSWAQYF
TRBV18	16	CASSHPGAANQETQYF
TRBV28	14	CASSSTGLNTEAFF
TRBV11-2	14	CASSLEAGLEGYTF
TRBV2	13	CASLRDRNNEQFF
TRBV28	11	CASRRGRATYF